The rows below give T cell receptor beta chains drawn from one sample of a study of blood T cell repertoires in COVID-19. Sequenced by immunoSEQ multiplex PCR; TCRdb stores in-frame clones only, minus some. The data show approximately 270,000 clones, roughly 89% seen once. Sequenced sample: PBMCs or T cells enriched from blood (not recorded which). The receptors derive from a woman aged 55 to 70 who had recovered from COVID-19. The CDR3 runs from the conserved cysteine through the conserved F or W. D genes are given only for firm matches. Size values are once, few and many counts, or a class for expanded clones, and some rows have none.

DNA	CDR3	size	D	V	J
TGTGCCACCAGTAACCGGGTTACTAATTCACCCCTCCACTTT	CATSNRVTNSPLHF	.	.	TRBV15	TRBJ1-6
TGTGCCAGCAGTGAATTACTAGCGGAGACTACGCAGTATTTT	CASSELLAETTQYF	.	TRBD2	TRBV2	TRBJ2-3
TGTGCCAGTAGTATAGGACAGAATGAAAAACTGTTTTTT	CASSIGQNEKLFF	.	.	TRBV19	TRBJ1-4
TGTGCCAGTAGTATTGGCTATGGGCGCACAGATACGCAGTATTTT	CASSIGYGRTDTQYF	.	.	TRBV19	TRBJ2-3
TGTGCCAGCAGCCAGAGGGGACTTAATGGCTACACCTTC	CASSQRGLNGYTF	.	.	TRBV14	TRBJ1-2
TGTGCCAGCAGGCAACTTGTCGGAGAGACCCAGTACTTC	CASRQLVGETQYF	.	.	TRBV3-1/TRBV3-2	TRBJ2-5
TGTGCCAGCAGCTCGAGGGACAGGGGGACTGAAGCTTTCTTT	CASSSRDRGTEAFF	.	TRBD1	TRBV11-3	TRBJ1-1
TGTGCCAGCAGCCTAAAACCGGCAGCGGGAGGCTCAGATACGCAGTATTTT	CASSLKPAAGGSDTQYF	once	TRBD2	TRBV27	TRBJ2-3
TGTGCCAGCAGTTTATTGATGGGGAGGGGAAACTACGAGCAGTACTTC	CASSLLMGRGNYEQYF	.	TRBD2	TRBV27	TRBJ2-7
TGTGCCTGGGGACAGGGCTATGGCTACACCTTC	CAWGQGYGYTF	.	TRBD1	TRBV30	TRBJ1-2
TGTGCCAGCAGCCTAGAGCGACAGGGCGGTCAGCCCCAGCATTTT	CASSLERQGGQPQHF	.	TRBD1	TRBV4-2	TRBJ1-5
TGTGCCAGCAGCATTGATTCGGGACTAGCGACCGAGCAGTACTTC	CASSIDSGLATEQYF	once	TRBD2	TRBV5-5	TRBJ2-7
TGCGCCAGCAGCTTGATAGCGGGAGGGAACACCGGGGAGCTGTTTTTT	CASSLIAGGNTGELFF	.	TRBD2	TRBV5-1	TRBJ2-2
TGTGCCAGTAGTATAGATACGGAGATCTATGGCTACACCTTC	CASSIDTEIYGYTF	.	.	TRBV19	TRBJ1-2
TGTGCCAGCAGCGCTACAGGGGGCAATTCACCCCTCCACTTT	CASSATGGNSPLHF	.	TRBD1	TRBV7-3	TRBJ1-6